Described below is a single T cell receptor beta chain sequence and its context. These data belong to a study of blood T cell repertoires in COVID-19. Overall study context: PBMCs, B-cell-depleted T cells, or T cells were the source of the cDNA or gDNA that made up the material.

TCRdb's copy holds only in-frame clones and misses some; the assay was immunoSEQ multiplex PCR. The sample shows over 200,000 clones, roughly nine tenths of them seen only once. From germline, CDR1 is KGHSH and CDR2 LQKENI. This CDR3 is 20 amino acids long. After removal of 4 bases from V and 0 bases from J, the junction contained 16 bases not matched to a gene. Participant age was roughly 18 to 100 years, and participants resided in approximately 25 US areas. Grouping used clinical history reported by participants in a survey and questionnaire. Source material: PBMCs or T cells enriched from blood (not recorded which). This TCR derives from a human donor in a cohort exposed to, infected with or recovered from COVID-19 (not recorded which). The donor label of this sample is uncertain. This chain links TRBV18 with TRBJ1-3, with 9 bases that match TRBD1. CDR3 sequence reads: CASSLRDRVLGSHSGNTIYF. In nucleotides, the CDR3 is TGTGCCAGCTCACTGCGGGACAGGGTTTTGGGAAGCCACTCTGGAAACACCATATATTTT.